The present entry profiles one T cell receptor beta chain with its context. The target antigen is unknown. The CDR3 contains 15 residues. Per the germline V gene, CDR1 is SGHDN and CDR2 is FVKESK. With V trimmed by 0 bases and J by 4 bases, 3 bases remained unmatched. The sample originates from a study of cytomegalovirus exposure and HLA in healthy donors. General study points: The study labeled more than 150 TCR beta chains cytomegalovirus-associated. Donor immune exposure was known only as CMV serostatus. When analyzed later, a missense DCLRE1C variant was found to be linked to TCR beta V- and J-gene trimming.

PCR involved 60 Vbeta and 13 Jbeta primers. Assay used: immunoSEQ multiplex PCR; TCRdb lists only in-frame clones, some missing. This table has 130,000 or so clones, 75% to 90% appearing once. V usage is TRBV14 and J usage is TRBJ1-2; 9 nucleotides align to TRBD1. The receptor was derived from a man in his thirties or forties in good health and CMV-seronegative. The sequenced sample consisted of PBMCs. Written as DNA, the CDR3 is TGTGCCAGCAGCCAAGATCTGACAGGGGGCTATGGCTACACCTTC. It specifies CASSQDLTGGYGYTF.